This is a list of T cell receptor beta chains from one sample in a study of blood T cell repertoires in COVID-19. The method was immunoSEQ multiplex PCR; TCRdb's version includes in-frame clones alone and lacks a portion of them. This table holds about 190,000 clones, around 90% found once. The specimen sequenced was peripheral blood. The receptor set was obtained from a man aged 50-60 years with acute or convalescent COVID-19. CDR3s include the opening cysteine and the closing phenylalanine or tryptophan. The order of the fields is J gene, V gene, D gene, clone size, CDR3 protein, CDR3 DNA. D genes are given only for firm matches. Not every row has a clone size; where given, it reads once, few, many or a size class.

TRBJ2-2,TRBV24-1,-,-,CATGRGGTGELFF,TGTGCCACAGGGAGAGGCGGCACCGGGGAGCTGTTTTTT
TRBJ2-7,TRBV20-1,-,once,CSASVTYEQYF,TGCAGTGCTAGCGTAACCTACGAGCAGTACTTC
TRBJ2-5,TRBV3-1/TRBV3-2,TRBD2,once,CASSQGGGLALRETQYF,TGTGCCAGCAGCCAAGGTGGGGGACTAGCTCTCCGAGAGACCCAGTACTTC
TRBJ1-3,TRBV6-5,-,-,CANSTGSGNTIYF,TGTGCCAACTCAACAGGGAGTGGAAACACCATATATTTT
TRBJ2-1,TRBV28,TRBD2,-,CASSPAASGINEQFF,TGTGCCAGCAGCCCGGCGGCTAGCGGGATTAATGAGCAGTTCTTC
TRBJ2-3,TRBV5-4,-,-,CASSLARGGTDTQYF,TGTGCCAGCAGCTTGGCCAGAGGGGGAACAGATACGCAGTATTTT
TRBJ1-6,TRBV7-9,-,-,CASSSRQARNSPLHF,TGTGCCAGCAGCTCCCGACAGGCCCGAAATTCACCCCTCCACTTT
TRBJ2-3,TRBV6-6,-,-,CASSRGGDTQYF,TGTGCCAGCTCGAGGGGAGGAGATACGCAGTATTTT
TRBJ1-6,TRBV7-2,-,once,CASSLGLGRGSPLHF,TGTGCCAGCAGCTTGGGGCTCGGGAGGGGTTCACCCCTCCACTTT
TRBJ1-3,TRBV6-5,-,-,CASSYSPGETGNTIYF,TGTGCCAGCAGTTACTCACCCGGGGAGACTGGAAACACCATATATTTT
TRBJ2-1,TRBV13,TRBD2,-,CASSLSGLAHNEQFF,TGTGCCAGCAGCTTATCGGGACTAGCGCACAATGAGCAGTTCTTC
TRBJ1-1,TRBV28,-,-,CASSFSVSRRATEAFF,TGTGCCAGCAGTTTTTCTGTGAGCCGAAGAGCAACTGAAGCTTTCTTT
TRBJ2-7,TRBV7-9,TRBD1,-,CASSSNRDRVYEQYF,TGTGCCAGCAGCTCAAACCGGGACAGGGTCTACGAGCAGTACTTC
TRBJ2-7,TRBV5-1,TRBD1,-,CASSAETGGIYEQYF,TGCGCCAGCAGCGCGGAGACAGGGGGCATTTACGAGCAGTACTTC
TRBJ2-5,TRBV5-1,-,-,CASSSGRETQYF,TGCGCCAGCAGCAGCGGCAGGGAGACCCAGTACTTC
TRBJ2-1,TRBV11-3,-,-,CASSRRQDPNEQFF,TGTGCCAGCAGCCGGAGGCAGGACCCCAATGAGCAGTTCTTC
TRBJ2-7,TRBV5-4,TRBD1,-,CASSLGGQGAYEQYF,TGTGCCAGCAGCTTGGGGGGACAGGGGGCCTACGAGCAGTACTTC
TRBJ2-3,TRBV2,-,-,CASTTERTDTQYF,TGTGCCAGCACCACGGAGCGAACAGATACGCAGTATTTT
TRBJ1-4,TRBV9,-,-,CASSKGGRNEKLFF,TGTGCCAGCAGCAAGGGAGGCCGCAATGAAAAACTGTTTTTT
TRBJ1-5,TRBV2,-,-,CASSLMLGGRSNQSQHF,TGTGCCAGCAGCCTCATGTTGGGAGGAAGAAGCAATCAGTCCCAGCATTTT
TRBJ1-5,TRBV6-6,-,once,CASSDPTEGGQPQHF,TGTGCCAGCTCAGACCCGACAGAAGGTGGTCAGCCCCAGCATTTT
TRBJ1-2,TRBV4-3,TRBD1,-,CASSQSMTGGGYGYTF,TGCGCCAGCAGCCAATCAATGACAGGGGGCGGCTATGGCTACACCTTC
TRBJ2-5,TRBV3-1/TRBV3-2,-,-,CASSQLGGGYQETQYF,TGTGCCAGCAGCCAATTGGGTGGGGGGTATCAAGAGACCCAGTACTTC
TRBJ2-4,TRBV6-5,-,-,CASSTHSVSKNIQYF,TGTGCCAGCAGCACCCATTCGGTGTCCAAAAACATTCAGTACTTC
TRBJ2-7,TRBV18,TRBD2,-,CASSPIQTSGMRGEQYF,TGTGCCAGCTCACCAATCCAGACTAGCGGGATGCGTGGCGAGCAGTACTTC
TRBJ2-3,TRBV6-4,-,-,CASSRRRTDTQYF,TGTGCCAGCAGTCGGCGGCGCACAGATACGCAGTATTTT
TRBJ2-2,TRBV23-1,TRBD2,-,CASSLKVAGDLRGWTGELFF,TGCGCCAGCAGTCTGAAGGTAGCGGGAGACCTCCGGGGGTGGACCGGGGAGCTGTTTTTT
TRBJ1-5,TRBV25-1,-,-,CASSTRYSNQPQHF,TGTGCCAGCAGCACAAGATATAGCAATCAGCCCCAGCATTTT
TRBJ2-5,TRBV10-3,-,-,CAISPGTPQETQYF,TGTGCCATCAGTCCGGGGACACCGCAAGAGACCCAGTACTTC
TRBJ2-6,TRBV5-1,-,few,CASSLVLSGANVLTF,TGCGCCAGCAGCCTGGTACTCTCTGGGGCCAACGTCCTGACTTTC
TRBJ2-5,TRBV2,-,few,CASSVSGLETQYF,TGTGCCAGCAGTGTTTCGGGATTGGAGACCCAGTACTTC
TRBJ1-5,TRBV12-3/TRBV12-4,-,once,CASSLTSGQPQHF,TGTGCCAGCAGTTTAACTTCGGGTCAGCCCCAGCATTTT
TRBJ1-1,TRBV29-1,-,-,CSVVSGGEAFF,TGCAGCGTTGTATCTGGGGGCGAAGCTTTCTTT
TRBJ2-3,TRBV5-1,TRBD2,-,CASSLPGGGTDTQYF,TGCGCCAGCAGCTTGCCCGGGGGGGGGACAGATACGCAGTATTTT
TRBJ2-3,TRBV5-1,-,-,CASRPGTDTQYF,TGCGCCAGCAGGCCGGGCACAGATACGCAGTATTTT
TRBJ1-2,TRBV6-5,-,-,CASSYSSAGINGYTF,TGTGCCAGCAGTTACTCCTCCGCAGGAATTAATGGCTACACCTTC
TRBJ2-1,TRBV7-9,-,once,CASSPRPFNNEQFF,TGTGCCAGCAGCCCCAGGCCCTTCAACAATGAGCAGTTCTTC
TRBJ2-7,TRBV18,TRBD2,-,CASSSASRGSYEQYF,TGTGCCAGCTCATCCGCCTCCCGCGGGAGCTACGAGCAGTACTTC
TRBJ2-3,TRBV28,TRBD2,-,CASSFKAGGNTDTQYF,TGTGCCAGCAGTTTTAAAGCGGGGGGAAACACAGATACGCAGTATTTT